Below, one T cell receptor beta chain is given with its context. The antigen is not known. This CDR3 has 14 amino acids. The germline V gene has CDR1 SGHTA and CDR2 FQGNSA. V was trimmed by 5 bases and J by 8 bases, leaving 15 bases between them. The data stem from a study of cytomegalovirus exposure and HLA in healthy donors. Points from the study as a whole: Within an earlier analysis, most TCR beta V segments proved productive either about 90% or about 30% of the time. Exclusion as indistinguishable affected some V segments, including TRBV6-2 and TRBV6-3.

The PCR made use of 60 Vbeta and 13 Jbeta primers. Some clones are missing from TCRdb's copy, which holds only in-frame ones; the method was immunoSEQ multiplex PCR. The top ten clones hold roughly 3.5% of a sample with roughly 180,000 clones, 70% to 80% of them seen once. This receptor was obtained from a woman aged 55-70 years in good health and CMV-seropositive. This sequence joins TRBV7-2 and TRBJ1-4, with unresolved D. Sequenced input: PBMCs. The CDR3 protein is CASSPSFGGEKLFF. The CDR3 DNA is TGTGCCAGCAGCCCATCGTTTGGCGGAGAAAAACTGTTTTTT.